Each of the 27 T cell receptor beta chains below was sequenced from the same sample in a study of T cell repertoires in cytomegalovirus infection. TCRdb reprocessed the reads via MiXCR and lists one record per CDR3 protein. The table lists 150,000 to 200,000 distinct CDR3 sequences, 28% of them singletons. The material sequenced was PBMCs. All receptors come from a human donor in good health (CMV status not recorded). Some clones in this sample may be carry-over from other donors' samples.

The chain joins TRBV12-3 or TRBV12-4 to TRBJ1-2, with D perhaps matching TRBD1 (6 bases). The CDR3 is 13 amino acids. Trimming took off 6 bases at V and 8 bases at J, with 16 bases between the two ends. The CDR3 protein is CASSAGQTRGYTF. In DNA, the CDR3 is TGTGCCAGCAGCGCTGGACAGACTCGGGGCTACACCTTC.

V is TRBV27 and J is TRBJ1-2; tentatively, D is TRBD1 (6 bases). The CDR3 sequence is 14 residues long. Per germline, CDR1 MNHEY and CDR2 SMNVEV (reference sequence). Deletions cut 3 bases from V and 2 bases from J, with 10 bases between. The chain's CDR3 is CASSLGTGNYGYTF. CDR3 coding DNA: TGTGCCAGCAGTTTGGGTACAGGGAACTATGGCTACACCTTC.

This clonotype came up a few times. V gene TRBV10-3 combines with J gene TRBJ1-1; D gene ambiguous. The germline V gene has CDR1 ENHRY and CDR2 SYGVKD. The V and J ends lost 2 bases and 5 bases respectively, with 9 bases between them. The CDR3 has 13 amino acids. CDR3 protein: CAISEREWTEAFF. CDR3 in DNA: TGTGCCATCAGTGAGAGGGAGTGGACTGAAGCTTTCTTT.

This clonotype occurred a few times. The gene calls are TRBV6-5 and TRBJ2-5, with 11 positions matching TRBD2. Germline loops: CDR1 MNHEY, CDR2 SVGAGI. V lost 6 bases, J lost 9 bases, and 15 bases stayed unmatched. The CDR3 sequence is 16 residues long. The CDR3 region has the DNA TGTGCCAGCAGAGGGCTAGCGGGGGGCCGGGGCGGGGCCCAGTACTTC. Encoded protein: CASRGLAGGRGGAQYF.

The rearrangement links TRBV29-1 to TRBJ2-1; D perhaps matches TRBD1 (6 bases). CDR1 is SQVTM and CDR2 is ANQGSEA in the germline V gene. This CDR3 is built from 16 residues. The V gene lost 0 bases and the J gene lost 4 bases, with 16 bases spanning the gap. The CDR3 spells CSVEDEGGPTYNEQFF. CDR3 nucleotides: TGCAGCGTTGAAGACGAAGGGGGTCCCACGTACAATGAGCAGTTCTTC.

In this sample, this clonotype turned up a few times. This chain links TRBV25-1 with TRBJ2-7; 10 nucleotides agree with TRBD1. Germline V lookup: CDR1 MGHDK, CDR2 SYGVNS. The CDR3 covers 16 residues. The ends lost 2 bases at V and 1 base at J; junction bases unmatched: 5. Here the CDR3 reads CASSEVGQGTSYEQYF. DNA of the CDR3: TGTGCCAGCAGTGAAGTGGGACAGGGGACTTCCTACGAGCAGTACTTC.

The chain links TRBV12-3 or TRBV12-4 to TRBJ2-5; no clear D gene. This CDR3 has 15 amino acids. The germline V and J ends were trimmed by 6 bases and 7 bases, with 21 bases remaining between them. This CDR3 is CASSPRSDKGSTQYF. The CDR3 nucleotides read TGTGCCAGCAGCCCTCGAAGCGACAAGGGATCGACCCAGTACTTC.

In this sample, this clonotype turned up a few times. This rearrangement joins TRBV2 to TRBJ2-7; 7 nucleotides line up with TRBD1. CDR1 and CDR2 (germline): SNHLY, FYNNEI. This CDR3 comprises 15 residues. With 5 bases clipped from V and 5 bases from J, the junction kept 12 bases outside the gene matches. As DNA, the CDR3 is TGTGCCAGCAGTAGCGACAGGGAGTATACTGACGAGCAGTACTTC. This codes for CASSSDREYTDEQYF.

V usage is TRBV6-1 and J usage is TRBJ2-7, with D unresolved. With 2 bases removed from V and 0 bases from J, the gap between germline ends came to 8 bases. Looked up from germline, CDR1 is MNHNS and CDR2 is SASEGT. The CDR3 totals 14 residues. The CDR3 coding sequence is TGTGCCAGCAGTGAAAATGGTGCCTCCTACGAGCAGTACTTC. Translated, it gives CASSENGASYEQYF.

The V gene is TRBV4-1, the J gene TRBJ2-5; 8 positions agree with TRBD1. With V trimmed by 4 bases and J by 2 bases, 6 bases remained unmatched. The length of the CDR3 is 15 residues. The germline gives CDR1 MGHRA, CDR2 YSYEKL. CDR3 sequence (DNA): TGCGCCAGCAGCCGTGGACAGGGAGGACAAGAGACCCAGTACTTC. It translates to CASSRGQGGQETQYF.

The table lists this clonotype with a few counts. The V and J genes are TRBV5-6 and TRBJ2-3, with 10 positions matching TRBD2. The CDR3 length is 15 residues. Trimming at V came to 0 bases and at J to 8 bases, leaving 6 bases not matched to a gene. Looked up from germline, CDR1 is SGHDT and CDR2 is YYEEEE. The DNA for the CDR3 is TGTGCCAGCAGCTTGGAAGCGGGGGGGCGAGGTACGCAGTATTTT. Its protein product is CASSLEAGGRGTQYF.

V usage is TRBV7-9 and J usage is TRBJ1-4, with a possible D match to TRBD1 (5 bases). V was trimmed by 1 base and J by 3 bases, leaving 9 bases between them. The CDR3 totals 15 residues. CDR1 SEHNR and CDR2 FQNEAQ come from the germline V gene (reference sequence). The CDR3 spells CASSLVGGPNEKLFF. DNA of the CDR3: TGTGCCAGCAGCTTAGTTGGGGGACCTAATGAAAAACTGTTTTTT.

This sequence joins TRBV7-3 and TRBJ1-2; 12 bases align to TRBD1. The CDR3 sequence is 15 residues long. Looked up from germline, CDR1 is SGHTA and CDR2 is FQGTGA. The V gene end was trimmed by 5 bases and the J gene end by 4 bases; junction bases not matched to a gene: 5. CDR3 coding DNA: TGTGCCAGCAGCACAGGGACAGGGGGCGCCTATGGCTACACCTTC. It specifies CASSTGTGGAYGYTF.

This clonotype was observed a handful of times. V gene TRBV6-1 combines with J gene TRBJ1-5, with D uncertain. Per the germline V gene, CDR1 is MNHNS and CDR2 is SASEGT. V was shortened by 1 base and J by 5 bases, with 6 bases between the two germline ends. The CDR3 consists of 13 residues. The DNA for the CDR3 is TGTGCCAGCAGTGAAGGGGGTTATCAGCCCCAGCATTTT. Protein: CASSEGGYQPQHF.

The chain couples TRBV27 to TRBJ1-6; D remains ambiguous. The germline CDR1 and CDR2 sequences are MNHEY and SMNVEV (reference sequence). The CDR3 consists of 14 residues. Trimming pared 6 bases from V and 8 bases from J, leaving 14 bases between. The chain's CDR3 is CASSPLLGDSPLHF. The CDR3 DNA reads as TGTGCCAGCAGCCCCCTTCTCGGCGATTCACCCCTCCACTTT.

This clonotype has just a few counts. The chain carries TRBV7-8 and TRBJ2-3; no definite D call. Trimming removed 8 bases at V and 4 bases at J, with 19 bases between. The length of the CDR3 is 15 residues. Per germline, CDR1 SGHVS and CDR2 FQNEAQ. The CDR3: CASVPDPGVADTQYF. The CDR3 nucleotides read TGTGCCAGCGTCCCGGACCCGGGTGTTGCAGATACGCAGTATTTT.

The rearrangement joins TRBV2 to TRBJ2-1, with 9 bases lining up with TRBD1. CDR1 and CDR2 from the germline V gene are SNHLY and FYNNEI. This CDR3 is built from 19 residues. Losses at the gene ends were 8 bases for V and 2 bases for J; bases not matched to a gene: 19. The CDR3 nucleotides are TGTGCCAGCTCTACTTACCACCTTCGGACAGGGGAAACCTACAATGAGCAGTTCTTC. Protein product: CASSTYHLRTGETYNEQFF. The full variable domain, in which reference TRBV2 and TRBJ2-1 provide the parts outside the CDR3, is EPEVTQTPSHQVTQMGQEVILRCVPISNHLYFYWYRQILGQKVEFLVSFYNNEISEKSEIFDDQFSVERPDGSNFTLKIRSTKLEDSAMYFCASSTYHLRTGETYNEQFFGPGTRLTVL.

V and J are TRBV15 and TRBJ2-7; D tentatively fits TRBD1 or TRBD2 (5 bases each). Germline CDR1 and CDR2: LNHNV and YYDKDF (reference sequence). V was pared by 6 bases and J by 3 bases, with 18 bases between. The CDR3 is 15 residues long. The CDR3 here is CATSPEGPSYYEQYF. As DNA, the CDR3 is TGTGCCACCAGTCCCGAGGGACCATCCTACTACGAGCAGTACTTC.

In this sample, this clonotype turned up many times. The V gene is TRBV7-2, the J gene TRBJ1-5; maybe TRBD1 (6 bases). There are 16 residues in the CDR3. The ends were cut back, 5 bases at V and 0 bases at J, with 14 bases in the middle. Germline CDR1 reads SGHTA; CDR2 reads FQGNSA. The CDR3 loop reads CASSPPGGYSNQPQHF. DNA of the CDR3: TGTGCCAGCAGCCCCCCGGGGGGCTATAGCAATCAGCCCCAGCATTTT.

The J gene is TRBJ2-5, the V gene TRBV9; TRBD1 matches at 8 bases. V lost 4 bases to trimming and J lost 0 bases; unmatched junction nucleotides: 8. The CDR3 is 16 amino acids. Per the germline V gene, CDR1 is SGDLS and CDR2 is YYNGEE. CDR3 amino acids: CASSPQGASDQETQYF. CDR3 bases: TGTGCCAGCAGCCCGCAGGGGGCTAGCGACCAAGAGACCCAGTACTTC. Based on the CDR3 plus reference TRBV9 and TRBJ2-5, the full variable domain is DSGVTQTPKHLITATGQRVTLRCSPRSGDLSVYWYQQSLDQGLQFLIQYYNGEERAKGNILERFSAQQFPDLHSELNLSSLELGDSALYFCASSPQGASDQETQYFGPGTRLLVL.

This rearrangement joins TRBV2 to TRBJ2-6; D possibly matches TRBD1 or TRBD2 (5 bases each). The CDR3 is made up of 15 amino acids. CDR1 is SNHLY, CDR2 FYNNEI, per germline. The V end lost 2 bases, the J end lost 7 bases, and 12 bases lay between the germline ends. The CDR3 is CASSETRGNANVLTF. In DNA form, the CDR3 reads TGTGCCAGCAGTGAAACGAGGGGAAATGCCAACGTCCTGACTTTC.

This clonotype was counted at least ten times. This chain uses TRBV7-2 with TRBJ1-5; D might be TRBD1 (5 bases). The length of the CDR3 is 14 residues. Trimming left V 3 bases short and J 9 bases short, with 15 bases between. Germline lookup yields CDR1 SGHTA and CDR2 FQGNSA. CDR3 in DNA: TGTGCCAGCAGCTTGTCCGGGACCACTGGGCCCCAGCATTTT. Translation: CASSLSGTTGPQHF.

CDR3 DNA sequence: TGTGCCAGCAGTCCCCTAGGAATCTCTGGGGCCAACGTCCTGACTTTC. This encodes CASSPLGISGANVLTF. The chain has TRBV12-3 or TRBV12-4 and TRBJ2-6; D not resolved. V was shortened by 5 bases and J by 0 bases, with 11 bases between the two germline ends. The CDR3 contains 16 residues.

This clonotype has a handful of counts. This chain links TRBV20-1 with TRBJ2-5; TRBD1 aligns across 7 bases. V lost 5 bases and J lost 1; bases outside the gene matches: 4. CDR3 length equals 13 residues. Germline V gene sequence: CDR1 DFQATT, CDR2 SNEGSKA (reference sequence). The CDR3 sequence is CSALDRAQETQYF. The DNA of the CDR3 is TGCAGTGCTCTAGACAGGGCCCAAGAGACCCAGTACTTC.

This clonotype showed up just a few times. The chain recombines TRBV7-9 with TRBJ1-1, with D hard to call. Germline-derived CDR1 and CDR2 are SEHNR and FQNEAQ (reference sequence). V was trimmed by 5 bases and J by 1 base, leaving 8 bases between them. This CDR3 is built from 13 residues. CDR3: CASSGEANTEAFF. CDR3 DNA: TGTGCCAGCAGCGGGGAAGCGAACACTGAAGCTTTCTTT.

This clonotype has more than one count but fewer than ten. The CDR3 spells CASSSTQWGAMHF. CDR3 in DNA: TGTGCCAGCAGCTCTACCCAGTGGGGGGCTATGCATTTT. This chain uses TRBV7-3 with TRBJ1-5, with D possibly matching TRBD1 (6 bases). The CDR3 is made up of 13 amino acids. Trimming removed 4 bases from V and 15 bases from J, with 19 bases in between. Germline CDR1 reads SGHTA; CDR2 reads FQGTGA. The whole variable domain, filled in from reference TRBV7-3 and TRBJ1-5, reads GAGVSQTPSNKVTEKGKYVELRCDPISGHTALYWYRQSLGQGPEFLIYFQGTGAADDSGLPNDRFFAVRPEGSVSTLKIQRTERGDSAVYLCASSSTQWGAMHFGDGTRLSIL.

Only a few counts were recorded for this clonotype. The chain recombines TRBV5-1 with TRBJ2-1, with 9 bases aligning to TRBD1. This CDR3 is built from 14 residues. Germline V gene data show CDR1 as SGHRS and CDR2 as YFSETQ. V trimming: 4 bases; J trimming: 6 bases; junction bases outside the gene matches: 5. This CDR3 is CASSPRDRANEQFF. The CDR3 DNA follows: TGCGCCAGCAGCCCCCGGGACAGGGCCAATGAGCAGTTCTTC. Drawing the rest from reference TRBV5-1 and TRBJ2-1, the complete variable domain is KAGVTQTPRYLIKTRGQQVTLSCSPISGHRSVSWYQQTPGQGLQFLFEYFSETQRNKGNFPGRFSGRQFSNSRSEMNVSTLELGDSALYLCASSPRDRANEQFFGPGTRLTVL.